This T cell receptor beta chain is from a study of response to subunit inactivated influenza vaccine. Each CDR3 protein gets one entry after TCRdb re-called the RT-PCR reads with MiXCR. The sample gives hundreds of thousands of distinct CDR3 sequences, roughly 20% of which show up once; about 11% is in the top ten. Material: PBMCs from blood, obtained about 5 days after vaccination. The TCR originated in a man aged 50 or older who received an inactivated influenza vaccine.

The DNA for the CDR3 is TGCAGTGACAAGGTCCCAGGGACCTACCTTTCGGCCCAGTACTTC. Its protein product is CSDKVPGTYLSAQYF. V is TRBV20-1 and J is TRBJ2-5; D may match TRBD1 or TRBD2 (5 bases each). The CDR3 covers 15 residues. Per the germline V gene, CDR1 is DFQATT and CDR2 is SNEGSKA (reference sequence). The V end was cut by 7 bases, the J end by 9 bases, with 27 bases between.